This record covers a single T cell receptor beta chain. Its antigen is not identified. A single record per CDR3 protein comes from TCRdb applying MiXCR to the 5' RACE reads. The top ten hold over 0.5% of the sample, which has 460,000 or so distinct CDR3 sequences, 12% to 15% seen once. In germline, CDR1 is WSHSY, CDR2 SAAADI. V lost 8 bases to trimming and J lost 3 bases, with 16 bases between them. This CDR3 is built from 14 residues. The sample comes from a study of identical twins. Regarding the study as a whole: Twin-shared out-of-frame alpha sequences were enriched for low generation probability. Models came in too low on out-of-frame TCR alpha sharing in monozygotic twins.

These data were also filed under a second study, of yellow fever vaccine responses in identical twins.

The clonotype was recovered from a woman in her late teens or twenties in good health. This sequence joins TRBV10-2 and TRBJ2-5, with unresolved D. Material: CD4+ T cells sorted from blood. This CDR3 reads CASSSLVGKETQYF. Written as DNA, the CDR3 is TGCGCCAGCTCTTCCCTAGTTGGTAAAGAGACCCAGTACTTC.